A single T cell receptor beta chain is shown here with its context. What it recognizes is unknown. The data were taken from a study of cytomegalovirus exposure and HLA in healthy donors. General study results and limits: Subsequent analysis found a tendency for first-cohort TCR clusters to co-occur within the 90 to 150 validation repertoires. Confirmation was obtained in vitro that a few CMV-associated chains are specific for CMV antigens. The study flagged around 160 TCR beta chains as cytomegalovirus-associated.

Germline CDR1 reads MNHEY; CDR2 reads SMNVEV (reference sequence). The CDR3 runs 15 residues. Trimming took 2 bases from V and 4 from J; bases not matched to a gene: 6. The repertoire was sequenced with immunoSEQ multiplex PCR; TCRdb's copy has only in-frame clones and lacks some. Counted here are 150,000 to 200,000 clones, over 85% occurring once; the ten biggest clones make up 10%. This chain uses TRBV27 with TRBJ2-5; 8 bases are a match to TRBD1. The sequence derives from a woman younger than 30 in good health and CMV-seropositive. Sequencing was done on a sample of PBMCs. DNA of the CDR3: TGTGCCAGCAGTTTAGGCAGGGGGCTAATAGAGACCCAGTACTTC. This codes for CASSLGRGLIETQYF.